Listed below are T cell receptor beta chains from one sample, sequenced in a study of TIL therapy for anti-PD-1-resistant metastatic lung cancer. Clones were read by immunoSEQ multiplex PCR, and TCRdb kept only the in-frame ones, dropping some. Of under 55,000 clones detected, 70% to 80% appear once; the ten largest clones hold 4.5% to 5.5%. The sequencing used blood, collected at baseline. Receptor source: a woman aged 30-85 years with non-small cell lung cancer. CDR3s include the opening cysteine and the closing phenylalanine or tryptophan. A D gene is named only where the DNA matches it firmly. Size values are once, few and many counts, or a class for expanded clones, and some rows have none.

j_call,clone_size,cdr3_length,v_call,d_call,cdr3_nt,cdr3_aa
TRBJ2-1,NA,15,TRBV6-5,TRBD2,TGTGCCAGCAGCTACGAGCAGCGGGGGCTCGGTGAGCAGTTCTTC,CASSYEQRGLGEQFF
TRBJ2-1,NA,11,TRBV2,NA,TGTGCCAGCAGTGTTTGGTCTGAGCAGTTCTTC,CASSVWSEQFF
TRBJ2-2,once,15,TRBV27,TRBD2,TGTGCCAGCAGTTTTCTAGCGGGAGACACCGGGGAGCTGTTTTTT,CASSFLAGDTGELFF
TRBJ1-2,NA,19,TRBV4-3,NA,TGCGCCAGCAGCCAAGCGACAGTGGGGATAGGGTTTGGAAACTATGGCTACACCTTC,CASSQATVGIGFGNYGYTF
TRBJ2-7,NA,19,TRBV15,TRBD2,TGTGCCACCAGCACAACTGCACCGGGACTAGCGGGCCGTGGGTACGAGCAGTACTTC,CATSTTAPGLAGRGYEQYF
TRBJ2-7,few,11,TRBV5-4,NA,TGTGCCAGCAGCTCCCTCGACGAGCAGTACTTC,CASSSLDEQYF
TRBJ2-3,once,15,TRBV19,NA,TGTGCCAGTAGTATGGGGGGTCTCCGCACAGATACGCAGTATTTT,CASSMGGLRTDTQYF
TRBJ2-7,once,15,TRBV11-2,NA,TGTGCCAGCAGCAAAGCTTCAGTGGGATTCTACGAGCAGTACTTC,CASSKASVGFYEQYF
TRBJ2-7,NA,15,TRBV11-3,TRBD2,TGTGCCAGGAACCGTGGCGGGAGGGCCTCCTACGAGCAGTACTTC,CARNRGGRASYEQYF
TRBJ1-2,NA,15,TRBV7-2,TRBD1,TGTGCCAGCAGCCGGACAGGGGGAGTCAACTATGGCTACACCTTC,CASSRTGGVNYGYTF
TRBJ2-7,NA,14,TRBV25-1,TRBD1,TGTGCCAGCAGTGAGTTCGGGACAGCCTACGAGCAGTACTTC,CASSEFGTAYEQYF
TRBJ2-1,NA,16,TRBV18,NA,TGTGCCAGCTCACGCTTTTCAGATGAAACCGGGAATGAGCAGTTCTTC,CASSRFSDETGNEQFF
TRBJ1-1,NA,15,TRBV5-5,NA,TGTGCCAGCAGCCCGGGATCAGGGTCGGTCACTGAAGCTTTCTTT,CASSPGSGSVTEAFF
TRBJ2-1,NA,16,TRBV19,TRBD2,TGTGCCAGTAGTATGTTAGCGGGATGGGCCTACAATGAGCAGTTCTTC,CASSMLAGWAYNEQFF
TRBJ2-3,NA,14,TRBV9,NA,TGTGCCAGCAGCGGAACTAGTTTCATCGATACGCAGTATTTT,CASSGTSFIDTQYF
TRBJ1-2,once,14,TRBV28,NA,TGTGCCAGCAGTTTGGACAGATTTAACTATGGCTACACCTTC,CASSLDRFNYGYTF
TRBJ1-2,NA,13,TRBV18,TRBD1,TGTGCCAGCTCACCCGACAGGGGGGACGGCTACACCTTC,CASSPDRGDGYTF
TRBJ2-7,NA,16,TRBV5-1,TRBD1,TGCGCCAGCAGCCCGGGACAGGGGTTAATGTCCTACGAGCAGTACTTC,CASSPGQGLMSYEQYF
TRBJ1-1,NA,16,TRBV7-8,NA,TGTGCCAGCAGCTTAGCGAGGTACGGACAGAACACTGAAGCTTTCTTT,CASSLARYGQNTEAFF
TRBJ1-2,NA,12,TRBV6-5,NA,TGTGCCAGCAGTGAACCTCGGGGTGGCTACACCTTC,CASSEPRGGYTF
TRBJ1-1,once,13,TRBV19,NA,TGTGCCAGTACCTCTGGGGGCATCACTGAAGCTTTCTTT,CASTSGGITEAFF
TRBJ1-2,few,12,TRBV19,NA,TGTGCCAGTAGTTCGGGTCTGGTGGGCTACACCTTC,CASSSGLVGYTF
TRBJ2-1,NA,12,TRBV2,TRBD1,TGTGCCAGCAGGGCAGGGGGCAATGAGCAGTTCTTC,CASRAGGNEQFF
TRBJ1-1,NA,14,TRBV11-2,NA,TGTGCCAGCAGCTTACGAGGGCGGAACACTGAAGCTTTCTTT,CASSLRGRNTEAFF
TRBJ2-3,NA,15,TRBV4-3,NA,TGCGCCAGCAGCCAAGGGTTAACAGGCACAGATACGCAGTATTTT,CASSQGLTGTDTQYF
TRBJ2-5,NA,16,TRBV4-1,NA,TGCGCCAGCAGCCCCCTTATCCGCACGGGTCAAGAGACCCAGTACTTC,CASSPLIRTGQETQYF
TRBJ2-5,NA,17,TRBV7-9,NA,TGTGCCAGCAGCTTGAGGAAGGGTTACCCCTTCCAAGAGACCCAGTACTTC,CASSLRKGYPFQETQYF
TRBJ1-4,NA,15,TRBV4-2,NA,TGTGCCAGCAGCCAAGCATCAGGGGAGAAGAAAAAACTGTTTTTT,CASSQASGEKKKLFF
TRBJ1-3,few,13,TRBV19,NA,TGTGCCAGTAGCCCGCCTTCTGGAAACACCATATATTTT,CASSPPSGNTIYF
TRBJ2-1,NA,17,TRBV6-1,TRBD2,TGTGCCAGCAGTGAAGCCGCCGGGACTAGCGGGAGGCATGAGCAGTTCTTC,CASSEAAGTSGRHEQFF
TRBJ1-2,NA,17,TRBV5-4,NA,TGTGCCAGCAGCGATAAAGACAGCCCCCTGGGGGACTATGGCTACACCTTC,CASSDKDSPLGDYGYTF
TRBJ2-3,once,14,TRBV11-3,NA,TGTGCCAGCAGCTTAGGACTAGAGACAGATACGCAGTATTTT,CASSLGLETDTQYF
TRBJ2-7,NA,13,TRBV5-1,TRBD1,TGCGCCAGCAGCAACGACAGGGCCTACGAGCAGTACTTC,CASSNDRAYEQYF
TRBJ1-1,NA,14,TRBV10-3,NA,TGTGCCATCAGATTCTCCCAGGATTCCACTGAAGCTTTCTTT,CAIRFSQDSTEAFF
TRBJ2-1,NA,15,TRBV10-3,TRBD2,TGTGCCATCAGTGAGGAGGCTAGCGGGACCAATGAGCAGTTCTTC,CAISEEASGTNEQFF
TRBJ1-5,NA,14,TRBV7-2,NA,TGTGCCAGCAGCCGGGAGATGAACAATCAGCCCCAGCATTTT,CASSREMNNQPQHF
TRBJ1-2,once,14,TRBV15,TRBD1,TGTGCCACCAGCGGATTAGGGACAGTCTATGGCTACACCTTC,CATSGLGTVYGYTF
TRBJ1-1,NA,15,TRBV6-1,NA,TGTGCCAGCAGTGAATTGGGACACGTGAACACTGAAGCTTTCTTT,CASSELGHVNTEAFF
TRBJ1-3,NA,14,TRBV5-1,NA,TGCGCCAGCAGCTTGGCGAGCTCTGGAAACACCATATATTTT,CASSLASSGNTIYF
TRBJ1-3,NA,15,TRBV2,NA,TGTGCCAGCAGTGGTAACTTCGGGACTGGAAACACCATATATTTT,CASSGNFGTGNTIYF
TRBJ1-1,few,13,TRBV5-6,TRBD1,TGTGCCAGCAGCCTGTCAGGGGGCACTGAAGCTTTCTTT,CASSLSGGTEAFF
TRBJ2-3,NA,18,TRBV9,TRBD2,TGTGCCAGCAGCGCGACTAGCGGGGGGCCCCGCGTCACGGATACGCAGTATTTT,CASSATSGGPRVTDTQYF
TRBJ2-3,NA,16,TRBV19,TRBD2,TGTGCCAGTAGTATTTACCGGACTAGAATCACAGATACGCAGTATTTT,CASSIYRTRITDTQYF
TRBJ2-7,NA,16,TRBV7-2,NA,TGTGCCAGCAGCTTATTCGGCAGAGGGGTGAAGGACGAGCAGTACTTC,CASSLFGRGVKDEQYF
TRBJ1-2,few,14,TRBV6-5,NA,TGTGCCAGCAGTTACTCGGGGACCCCTGATGGCTACACCTTC,CASSYSGTPDGYTF
TRBJ1-3,NA,16,TRBV15,NA,TGTGCCACCAGCAGAGATACCCAAATCGCTGGAAACACCATATATTTT,CATSRDTQIAGNTIYF
TRBJ2-7,NA,13,TRBV5-4,TRBD1,TGTGCCAGCAGCTTGGGACAGGGGAAGGAGCAGTACTTC,CASSLGQGKEQYF
TRBJ2-2,NA,14,TRBV4-1,NA,TGCGCCAGCAGCCAAGTGGACCGGGGCGGGGAGCTGTTTTTT,CASSQVDRGGELFF
TRBJ1-2,NA,13,TRBV6-1,NA,TGTGCCAGCAGTGAACATGGGGACTATGGCTACACCTTC,CASSEHGDYGYTF
TRBJ2-2,NA,15,TRBV11-2,TRBD2,TGTGCCAGCAGGCTGACAGCGGGAGTCACCGGGGAGCTGTTTTTT,CASRLTAGVTGELFF
TRBJ2-1,NA,18,TRBV6-4,NA,TGTGCCAGCAGCAAAGGACTTGGAGGGGGAAAAGCCTACAATGAGCAGTTCTTC,CASSKGLGGGKAYNEQFF
TRBJ2-2,NA,14,TRBV29-1,TRBD2,TGCAGCGTTGTCAGCGGGAGAGGTACCGGGGAGCTGTTTTTT,CSVVSGRGTGELFF
TRBJ1-1,once,14,TRBV25-1,NA,TGTGCCAGCAGTGAAACGGGCAGAATCCCTGAAGCTTTCTTT,CASSETGRIPEAFF
TRBJ2-7,NA,14,TRBV10-3,TRBD1,TGTGCCATCAGTGTCGGGACAGGGTCCGACGAGCAGTACTTC,CAISVGTGSDEQYF
TRBJ2-3,NA,14,TRBV6-5,NA,TGTGCCACCCAAGGACTACCGAACACAGATACGCAGTATTTT,CATQGLPNTDTQYF
TRBJ2-1,NA,16,TRBV2,TRBD2,TGTGCCAGCAGTCTTTCCGACAGGACTAGCCGCGGTGAGCAGTTCTTC,CASSLSDRTSRGEQFF
TRBJ2-2,NA,13,TRBV6-4,NA,TGTGCCAGCAGTGTTACAGGGACCGGGGAGCTGTTTTTT,CASSVTGTGELFF
TRBJ1-5,few,14,TRBV5-1,TRBD1,TGCGCCAGCAGCTTGACAGGGGACAATCAGCCCCAGCATTTT,CASSLTGDNQPQHF
TRBJ2-7,NA,12,TRBV29-1,NA,TGCAGCGTCTCGACAGGATCGTACGAGCAGTACTTC,CSVSTGSYEQYF
TRBJ2-5,once,13,TRBV7-7,NA,TGTGCCAGCAGCCAGAGGTATGGAGAGACCCAGTACTTC,CASSQRYGETQYF